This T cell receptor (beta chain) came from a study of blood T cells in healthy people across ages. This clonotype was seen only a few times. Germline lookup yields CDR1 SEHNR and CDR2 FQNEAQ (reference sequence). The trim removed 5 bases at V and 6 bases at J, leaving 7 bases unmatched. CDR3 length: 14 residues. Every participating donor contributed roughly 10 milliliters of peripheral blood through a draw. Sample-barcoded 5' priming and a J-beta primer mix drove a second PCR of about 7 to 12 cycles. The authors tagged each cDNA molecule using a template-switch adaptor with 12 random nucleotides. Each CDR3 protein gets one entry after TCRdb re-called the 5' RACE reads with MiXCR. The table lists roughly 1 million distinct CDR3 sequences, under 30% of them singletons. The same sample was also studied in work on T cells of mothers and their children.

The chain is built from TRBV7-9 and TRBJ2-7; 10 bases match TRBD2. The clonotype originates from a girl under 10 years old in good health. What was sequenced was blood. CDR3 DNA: TGTGCCAGCAGCACCGGGACTAGCGCCGGCGAGCAGTACTTC. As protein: CASSTGTSAGEQYF.